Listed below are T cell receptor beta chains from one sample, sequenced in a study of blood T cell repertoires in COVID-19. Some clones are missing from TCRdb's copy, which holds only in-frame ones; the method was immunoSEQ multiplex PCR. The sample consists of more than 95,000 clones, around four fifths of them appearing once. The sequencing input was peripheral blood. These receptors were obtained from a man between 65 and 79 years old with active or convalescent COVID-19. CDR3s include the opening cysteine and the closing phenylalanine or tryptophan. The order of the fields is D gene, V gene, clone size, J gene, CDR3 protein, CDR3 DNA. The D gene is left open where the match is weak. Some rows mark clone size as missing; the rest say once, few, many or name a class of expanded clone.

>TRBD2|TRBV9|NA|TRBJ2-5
CASSAVGGETQYF
TGTGCCAGCAGCGCGGTGGGGGGGGAGACCCAGTACTTC
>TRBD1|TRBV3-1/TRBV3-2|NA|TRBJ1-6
CASRGPGQNSPLHF
TGTGCCAGCAGGGGACCGGGACAGAATTCACCCCTCCACTTT
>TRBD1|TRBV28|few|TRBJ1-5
CASSRQGGNQPQHF
TGTGCCAGCAGTCGACAGGGGGGCAATCAGCCCCAGCATTTT
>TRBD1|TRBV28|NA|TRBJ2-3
CASRDRGTDTQYF
TGTGCCAGCCGGGACAGAGGTACAGATACGCAGTATTTT
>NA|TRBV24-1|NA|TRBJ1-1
CATSDPGNTEAFF
TGTGCCACCAGTGACCCAGGAAACACTGAAGCTTTCTTT
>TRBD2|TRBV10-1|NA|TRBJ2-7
CASSVESGRSGYYEQYF
TGCGCCAGCAGTGTTGAGAGCGGGAGGTCCGGATACTACGAGCAGTACTTC
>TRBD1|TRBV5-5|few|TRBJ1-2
CASSDRQGVNGYTF
TGTGCCAGCAGCGATCGACAGGGGGTCAACGGCTACACCTTC
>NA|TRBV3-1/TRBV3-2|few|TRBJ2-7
CASSQDGRRDEQYF
TGTGCCAGCAGCCAAGATGGCCGTCGGGACGAGCAGTACTTC
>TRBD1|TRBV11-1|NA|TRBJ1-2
CASSSIPGQGTYGYTF
TGTGCCAGCAGCTCAATTCCGGGACAGGGGACCTATGGCTACACCTTC
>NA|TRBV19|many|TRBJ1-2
CASTSQLGYGYTF
TGTGCCAGTACATCACAGCTCGGCTATGGCTACACCTTC
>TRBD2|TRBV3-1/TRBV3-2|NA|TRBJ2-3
CASSRTSGRHTQYF
TGTGCCAGCAGCCGTACTAGCGGGAGGCATACGCAGTATTTT
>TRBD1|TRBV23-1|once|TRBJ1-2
CASSPTRDRGGGYTF
TGCGCCAGCTCCCCCACCCGGGACAGGGGGGGAGGCTACACCTTC
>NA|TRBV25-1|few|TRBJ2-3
CASSERGQSRGTQYF
TGTGCCAGCAGTGAAAGGGGTCAGAGCAGGGGTACGCAGTATTTT
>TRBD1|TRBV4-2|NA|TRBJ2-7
CASSTDRGYEQYF
TGTGCCAGCAGCACGGACAGGGGCTACGAGCAGTACTTC